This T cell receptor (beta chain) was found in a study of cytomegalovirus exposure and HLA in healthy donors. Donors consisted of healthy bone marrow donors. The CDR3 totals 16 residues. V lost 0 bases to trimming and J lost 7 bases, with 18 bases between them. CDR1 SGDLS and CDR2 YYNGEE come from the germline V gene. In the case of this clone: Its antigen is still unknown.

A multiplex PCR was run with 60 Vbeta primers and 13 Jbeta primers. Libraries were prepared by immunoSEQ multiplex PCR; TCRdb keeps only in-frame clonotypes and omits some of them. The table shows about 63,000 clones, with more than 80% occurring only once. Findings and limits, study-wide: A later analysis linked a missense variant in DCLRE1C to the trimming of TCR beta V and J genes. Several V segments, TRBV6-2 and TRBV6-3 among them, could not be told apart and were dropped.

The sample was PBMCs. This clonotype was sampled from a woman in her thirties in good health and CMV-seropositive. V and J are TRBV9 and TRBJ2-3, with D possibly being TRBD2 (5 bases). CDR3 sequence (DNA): TGTGCCAGCAGCGTAGGACTAATTGATTCCAGGAATACGCAGTATTTT. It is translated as CASSVGLIDSRNTQYF.